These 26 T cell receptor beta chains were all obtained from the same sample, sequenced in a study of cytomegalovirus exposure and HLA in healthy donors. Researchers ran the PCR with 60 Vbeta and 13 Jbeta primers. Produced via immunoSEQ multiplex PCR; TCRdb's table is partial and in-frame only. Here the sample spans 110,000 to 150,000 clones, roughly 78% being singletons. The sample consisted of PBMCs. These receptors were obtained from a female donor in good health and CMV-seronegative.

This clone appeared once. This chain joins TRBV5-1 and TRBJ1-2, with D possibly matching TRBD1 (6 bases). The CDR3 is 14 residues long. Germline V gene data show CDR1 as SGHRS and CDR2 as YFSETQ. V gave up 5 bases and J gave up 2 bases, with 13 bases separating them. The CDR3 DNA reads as TGCGCCAGCAGTCCCACAGGGAACAACTATGGCTACACCTTC. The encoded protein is CASSPTGNNYGYTF.

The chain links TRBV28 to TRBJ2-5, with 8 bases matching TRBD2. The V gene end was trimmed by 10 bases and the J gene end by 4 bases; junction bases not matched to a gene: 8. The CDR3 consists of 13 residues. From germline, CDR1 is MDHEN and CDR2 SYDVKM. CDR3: CAISGGRPETQYF. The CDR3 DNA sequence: TGTGCCATCTCGGGGGGGCGGCCAGAGACCCAGTACTTC. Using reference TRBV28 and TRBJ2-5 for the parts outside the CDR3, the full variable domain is DVKVTQSSRYLVKRTGEKVFLECVQDMDHENMFWYRQDPGLGLRLIYFSYDVKMKEKGDIPEGYSVSREKKERFSLILESASTNQTSMYLCAISGGRPETQYFGPGTRLLVL.

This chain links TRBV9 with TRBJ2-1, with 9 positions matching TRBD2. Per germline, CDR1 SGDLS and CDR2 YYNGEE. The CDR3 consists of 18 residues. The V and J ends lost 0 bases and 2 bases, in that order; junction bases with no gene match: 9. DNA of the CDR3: TGTGCCAGCAGCGTAGCGGCTAGCGGGGCCGACACCTACAATGAGCAGTTCTTC. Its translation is CASSVAASGADTYNEQFF.

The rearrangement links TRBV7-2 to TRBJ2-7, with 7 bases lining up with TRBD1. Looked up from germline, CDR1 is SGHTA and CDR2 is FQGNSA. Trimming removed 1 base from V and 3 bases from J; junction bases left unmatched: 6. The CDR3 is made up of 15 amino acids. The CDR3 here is CASSLDRGNFYEQYF. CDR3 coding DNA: TGTGCCAGCAGCTTAGACAGGGGAAATTTCTACGAGCAGTACTTC.

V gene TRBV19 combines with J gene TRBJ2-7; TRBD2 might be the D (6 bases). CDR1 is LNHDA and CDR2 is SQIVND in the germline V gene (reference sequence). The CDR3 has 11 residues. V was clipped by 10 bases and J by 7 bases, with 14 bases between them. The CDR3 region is CAKLGGQEQYF. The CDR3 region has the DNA TGTGCCAAATTGGGGGGTCAGGAGCAGTACTTC. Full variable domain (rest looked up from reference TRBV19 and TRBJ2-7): DGGITQSPKYLFRKEGQNVTLSCEQNLNHDAMYWYRQDPGQGLRLIYYSQIVNDFQKGDIAEGYSVSREKKESFPLTVTSAQKNPTAFYLCAKLGGQEQYFGPGTRLTVT.

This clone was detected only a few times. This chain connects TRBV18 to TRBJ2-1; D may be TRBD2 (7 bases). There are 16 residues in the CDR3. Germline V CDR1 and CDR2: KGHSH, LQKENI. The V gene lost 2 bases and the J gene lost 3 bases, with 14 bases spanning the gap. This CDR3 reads CASSPGGAGYYNEQFF. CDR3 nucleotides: TGTGCCAGCTCACCAGGGGGGGCCGGTTACTACAATGAGCAGTTCTTC.

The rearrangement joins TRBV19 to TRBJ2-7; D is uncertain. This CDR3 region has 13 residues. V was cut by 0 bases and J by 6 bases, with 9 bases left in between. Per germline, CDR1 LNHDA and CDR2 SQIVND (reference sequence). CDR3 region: CASSIDNEREQYF. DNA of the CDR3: TGTGCCAGTAGTATAGATAACGAGCGCGAGCAGTACTTC. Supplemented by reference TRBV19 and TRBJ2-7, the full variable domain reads DGGITQSPKYLFRKEGQNVTLSCEQNLNHDAMYWYRQDPGQGLRLIYYSQIVNDFQKGDIAEGYSVSREKKESFPLTVTSAQKNPTAFYLCASSIDNEREQYFGPGTRLTVT.

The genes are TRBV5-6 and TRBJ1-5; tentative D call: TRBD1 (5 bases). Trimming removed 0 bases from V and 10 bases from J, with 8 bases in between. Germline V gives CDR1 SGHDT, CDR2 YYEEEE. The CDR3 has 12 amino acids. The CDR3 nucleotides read TGTGCCAGCAGCTTGGTTAGGGGACCCCAGCATTTT. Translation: CASSLVRGPQHF.

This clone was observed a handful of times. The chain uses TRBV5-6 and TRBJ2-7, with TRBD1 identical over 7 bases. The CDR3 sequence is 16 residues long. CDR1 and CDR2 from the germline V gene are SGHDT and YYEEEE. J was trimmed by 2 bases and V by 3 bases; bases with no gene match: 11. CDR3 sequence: CASSSLLGTAAYEQYF. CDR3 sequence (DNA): TGTGCCAGCAGCTCTCTCTTAGGGACAGCAGCCTACGAGCAGTACTTC.

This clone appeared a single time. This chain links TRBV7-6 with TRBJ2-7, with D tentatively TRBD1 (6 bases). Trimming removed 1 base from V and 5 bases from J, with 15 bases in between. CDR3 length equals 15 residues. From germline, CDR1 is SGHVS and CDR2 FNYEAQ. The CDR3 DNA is TGTGCCAGCAGCTTAGGTTCAGGGGCCTCTGACGAGCAGTACTTC. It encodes CASSLGSGASDEQYF.

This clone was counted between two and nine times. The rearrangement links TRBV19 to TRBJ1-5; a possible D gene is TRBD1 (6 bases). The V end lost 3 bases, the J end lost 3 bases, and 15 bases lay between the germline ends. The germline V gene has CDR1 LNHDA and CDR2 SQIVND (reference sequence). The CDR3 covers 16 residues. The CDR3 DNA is TGTGCCAGTAGTATTGGGCAGGGGTTCAACAATCAGCCCCAGCATTTT. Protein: CASSIGQGFNNQPQHF. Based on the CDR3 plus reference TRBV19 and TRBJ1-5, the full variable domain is DGGITQSPKYLFRKEGQNVTLSCEQNLNHDAMYWYRQDPGQGLRLIYYSQIVNDFQKGDIAEGYSVSREKKESFPLTVTSAQKNPTAFYLCASSIGQGFNNQPQHFGDGTRLSIL.

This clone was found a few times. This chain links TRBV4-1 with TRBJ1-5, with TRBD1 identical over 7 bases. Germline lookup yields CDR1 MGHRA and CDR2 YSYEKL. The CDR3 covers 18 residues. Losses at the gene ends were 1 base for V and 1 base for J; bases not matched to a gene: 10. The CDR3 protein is CASSQVRGTALSNQPQHF. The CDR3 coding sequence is TGCGCCAGCAGCCAAGTCCGGGGGACAGCCCTAAGCAATCAGCCCCAGCATTTT.

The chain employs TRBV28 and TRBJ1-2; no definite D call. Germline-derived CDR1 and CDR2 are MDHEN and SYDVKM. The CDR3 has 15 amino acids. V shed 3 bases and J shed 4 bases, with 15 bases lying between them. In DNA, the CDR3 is TGTGCCAGCAGTTTGGAGACTGGTCTTAGCTATGGCTACACCTTC. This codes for CASSLETGLSYGYTF.

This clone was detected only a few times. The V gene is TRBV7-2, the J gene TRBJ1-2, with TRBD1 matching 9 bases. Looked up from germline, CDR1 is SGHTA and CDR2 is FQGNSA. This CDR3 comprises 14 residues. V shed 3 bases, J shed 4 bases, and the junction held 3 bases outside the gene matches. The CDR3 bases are TGTGCCAGCAGCTTGGGGGACAGGGCCTATGGCTACACCTTC. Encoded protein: CASSLGDRAYGYTF.

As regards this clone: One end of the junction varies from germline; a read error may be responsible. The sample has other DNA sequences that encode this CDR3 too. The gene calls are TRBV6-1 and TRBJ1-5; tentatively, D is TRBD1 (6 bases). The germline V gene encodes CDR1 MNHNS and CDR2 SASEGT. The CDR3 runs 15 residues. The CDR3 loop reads CASSKEGQFNQPQHF. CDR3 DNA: TGTGCCAGCAGTAAAGAAGGACAGTTCAATCAGCCTCAGCATTTT.

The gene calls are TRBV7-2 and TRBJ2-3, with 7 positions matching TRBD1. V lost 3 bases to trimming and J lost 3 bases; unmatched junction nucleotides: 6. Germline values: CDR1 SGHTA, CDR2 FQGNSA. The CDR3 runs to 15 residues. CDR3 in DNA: TGTGCCAGCAGCTTTCCGGGACAGCCAACAGATACGCAGTATTTT. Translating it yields CASSFPGQPTDTQYF. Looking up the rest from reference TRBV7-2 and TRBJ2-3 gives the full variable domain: GAGVSQSPSNKVTEKGKDVELRCDPISGHTALYWYRQSLGQGLEFLIYFQGNSAPDKSGLPSDRFSAERTGGSVSTLTIQRTQQEDSAVYLCASSFPGQPTDTQYFGPGTRLTVL.

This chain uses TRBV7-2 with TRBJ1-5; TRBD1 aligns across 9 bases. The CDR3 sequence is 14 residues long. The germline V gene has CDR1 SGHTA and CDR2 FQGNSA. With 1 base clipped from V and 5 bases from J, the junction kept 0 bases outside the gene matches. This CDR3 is CASSLGQGDQPQHF. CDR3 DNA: TGTGCCAGCAGCTTAGGACAGGGGGATCAGCCCCAGCATTTT.

The CDR3 spells CASSVGGAINEQFF. CDR3 bases: TGTGCCAGCAGTGTAGGGGGAGCTATCAATGAGCAGTTCTTC. The chain has TRBV6-1 and TRBJ2-1, with D maybe TRBD1 (6 bases). Germline values: CDR1 MNHNS, CDR2 SASEGT. This CDR3 has 14 amino acids. With 4 bases removed from V and 6 bases from J, the gap between germline ends came to 13 bases.

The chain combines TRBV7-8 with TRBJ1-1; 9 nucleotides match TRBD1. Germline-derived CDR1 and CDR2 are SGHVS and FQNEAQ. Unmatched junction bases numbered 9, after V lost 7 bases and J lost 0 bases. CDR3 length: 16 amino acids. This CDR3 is CASMSQGANLNTEAFF. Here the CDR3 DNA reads TGTGCCAGCATGTCACAGGGGGCAAACCTGAACACTGAAGCTTTCTTT.

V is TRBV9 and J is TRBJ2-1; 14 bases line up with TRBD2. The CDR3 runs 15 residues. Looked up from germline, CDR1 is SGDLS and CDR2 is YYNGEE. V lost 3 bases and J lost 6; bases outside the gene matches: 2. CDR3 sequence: CASSGGLAGGNEQFF. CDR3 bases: TGTGCCAGCAGCGGAGGACTAGCGGGGGGCAATGAGCAGTTCTTC.

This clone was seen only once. CDR3 protein: CASSYSTWTGTNTEAFF. CDR3 coding DNA: TGTGCCAGCAGCTATTCTACTTGGACAGGGACGAACACTGAAGCTTTCTTT. The chain carries TRBV7-8 and TRBJ1-1; 8 bases are a match to TRBD1. V lost 4 bases and J lost 1; bases outside the gene matches: 11. This CDR3 region has 17 residues. Germline values: CDR1 SGHVS, CDR2 FQNEAQ.

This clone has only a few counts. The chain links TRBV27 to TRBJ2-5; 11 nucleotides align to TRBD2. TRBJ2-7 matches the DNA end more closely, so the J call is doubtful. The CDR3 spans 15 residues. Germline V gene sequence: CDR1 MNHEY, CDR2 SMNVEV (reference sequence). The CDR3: CASSSPGLAVYEQYF. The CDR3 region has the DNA TGTGCCAGCAGTTCGCCGGGACTAGCGGTTTACGAGCAGTACTTC.

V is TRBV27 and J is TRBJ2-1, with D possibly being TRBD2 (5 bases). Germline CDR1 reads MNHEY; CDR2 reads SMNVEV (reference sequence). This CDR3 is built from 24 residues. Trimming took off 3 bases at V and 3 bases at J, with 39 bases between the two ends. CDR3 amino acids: CASSFIGLKRGLTAVHRYYNEQFF. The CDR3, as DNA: TGTGCCAGCAGTTTTATCGGACTTAAACGCGGCCTGACTGCTGTACATAGGTACTACAATGAGCAGTTCTTC.

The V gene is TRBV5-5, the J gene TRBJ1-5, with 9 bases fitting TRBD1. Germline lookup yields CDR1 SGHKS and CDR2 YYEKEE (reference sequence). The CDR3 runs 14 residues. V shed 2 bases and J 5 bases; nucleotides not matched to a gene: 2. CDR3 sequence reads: CASSFWTGDQPQHF. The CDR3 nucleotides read TGTGCCAGCAGCTTCTGGACAGGGGATCAGCCCCAGCATTTT.

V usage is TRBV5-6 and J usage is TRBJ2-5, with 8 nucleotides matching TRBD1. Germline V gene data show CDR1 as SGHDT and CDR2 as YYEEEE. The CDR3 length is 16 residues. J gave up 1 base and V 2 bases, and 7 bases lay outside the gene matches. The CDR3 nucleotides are TGTGCCAGCAGCTTCCGACAGGGGAACCTCCAAGAGACCCAGTACTTC. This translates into CASSFRQGNLQETQYF. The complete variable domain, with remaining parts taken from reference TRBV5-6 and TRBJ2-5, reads DAGVTQSPTHLIKTRGQQVTLRCSPKSGHDTVSWYQQALGQGPQFIFQYYEEEERQRGNFPDRFSGHQFPNYSSELNVNALLLGDSALYLCASSFRQGNLQETQYFGPGTRLLVL.

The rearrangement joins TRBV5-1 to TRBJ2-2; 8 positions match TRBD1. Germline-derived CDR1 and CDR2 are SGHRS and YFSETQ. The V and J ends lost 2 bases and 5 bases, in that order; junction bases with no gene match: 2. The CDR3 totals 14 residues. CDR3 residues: CASSLHRGTGELFF. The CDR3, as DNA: TGCGCCAGCAGCTTACACAGGGGGACCGGGGAGCTGTTTTTT.